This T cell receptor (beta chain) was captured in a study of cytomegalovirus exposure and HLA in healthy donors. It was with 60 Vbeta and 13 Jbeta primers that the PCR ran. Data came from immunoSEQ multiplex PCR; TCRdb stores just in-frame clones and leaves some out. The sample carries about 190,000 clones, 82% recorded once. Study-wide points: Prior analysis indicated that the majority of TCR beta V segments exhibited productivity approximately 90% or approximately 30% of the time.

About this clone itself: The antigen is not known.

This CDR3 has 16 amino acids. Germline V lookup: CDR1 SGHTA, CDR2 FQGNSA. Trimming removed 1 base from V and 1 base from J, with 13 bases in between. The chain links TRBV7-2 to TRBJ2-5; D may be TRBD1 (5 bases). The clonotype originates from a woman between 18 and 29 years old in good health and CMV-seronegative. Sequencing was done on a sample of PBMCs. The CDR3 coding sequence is TGTGCCAGCAGCTTAGGGTTACAGGAGCCCCAAGAGACCCAGTACTTC. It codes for CASSLGLQEPQETQYF.